This TCR beta chain was captured in a study of T cells in Graves' hyperthyroidism and ophthalmopathy. The CDR3 length is 13 residues. Trimming took 7 bases from V and 0 from J, leaving 10 bases between them. From germline, CDR1 is DFQATT and CDR2 SNEGSKA (reference sequence). From RNA transcripts, TCR beta CDR3 regions were amplified. A set of HTBI primers served as the primers for a first-round RT-PCR of the TCR CDR3. MiXCR was run by TCRdb on the multiplex PCR reads, yielding one entry per CDR3 protein. The sample records 400,000 to 600,000 distinct CDR3 sequences, about 16% being singletons. This clonotype was observed many times.

The TCR sequence derives from a woman in her 30s with Graves' ophthalmopathy. Sequencing was performed on blood. This sequence joins TRBV20-1 and TRBJ2-1, with D hard to call. CDR3 nucleotide sequence: TGCAGTGAGGCGGTTAGCTCCTACAATGAGCAGTTCTTC. Translation gives CSEAVSSYNEQFF.